These 23 T cell receptor beta chains were sequenced from one sample in a study of OX40 agonist ivuxolimab in advanced cancers. Repertoires were generated with immunoSEQ multiplex PCR, while TCRdb's copy carries only in-frame clones and drops some. The profile covers about 100,000 clones, with approximately 90% appearing a single time and roughly 0.3% taken by the ten largest. The input for sequencing was CD4+ or CD8+ T cells sorted from blood, taken in a trial of the OX40 agonist ivuxolimab. The receptor set was obtained from an adult with an advanced solid tumor such as melanoma, head and neck, liver or kidney cancer.

The chain is built from TRBV12-5 and TRBJ2-5; D gene unclear. Germline CDR1 LGHNT, CDR2 FRNRAP. The CDR3 extends over 12 amino acids. Trimming stripped 3 bases from V and 4 bases from J, with 6 bases between. This CDR3 reads CASGFNRETQYF. The CDR3 DNA is TGTGCTAGTGGTTTTAATAGAGAGACCCAGTACTTC.

V is TRBV28 and J is TRBJ1-2; no definite D call. The CDR3 spans 13 residues. From germline, CDR1 is MDHEN and CDR2 SYDVKM. Trimming shortened V by 6 bases and J by 4 bases, and 12 bases separated the two germline ends. This CDR3 reads CASRNGILYGYTF. The CDR3, as DNA: TGTGCCAGCAGAAACGGGATCCTCTATGGCTACACCTTC.

The gene calls are TRBV11-2 and TRBJ1-1; 10 bases agree with TRBD1. This CDR3 comprises 15 residues. The germline CDR1 and CDR2 sequences are SGHAT and FQNNGV. With 5 bases clipped from V and 1 base from J, the junction kept 4 bases outside the gene matches. The CDR3 loop is CASSMGQGPNTEAFF. The DNA of the CDR3 is TGTGCCAGCAGCATGGGACAGGGGCCGAACACTGAAGCTTTCTTT.

The sample holds a few counts of this clone. V and J are TRBV7-2 and TRBJ2-7; 7 bases line up with TRBD1. This CDR3 is built from 15 residues. Germline values: CDR1 SGHTA, CDR2 FQGNSA. V was clipped by 5 bases and J by 2 bases; unmatched bases: 9. As DNA, the CDR3 is TGTGCCAGCAGCCCTCAGGGACAGACAACCTACGAGCAGTACTTC. Its translation is CASSPQGQTTYEQYF.

The genes are TRBV14 and TRBJ2-2; D is possibly TRBD2 (6 bases). This CDR3 has 16 amino acids. Deletions cut 1 base from V and 0 bases from J, with 9 bases between. Germline V gene sequence: CDR1 SGHDN, CDR2 FVKESK. CDR3 sequence reads: CASSQVWTTNTGELFF. The CDR3 coding sequence is TGTGCCAGCAGCCAAGTGTGGACTACGAACACCGGGGAGCTGTTTTTT.

The chain combines TRBV6-5 with TRBJ2-1; D is unclear. Trimming removed 2 bases at V and 0 bases at J, with 8 bases between. Germline lookup yields CDR1 MNHEY and CDR2 SVGAGI. The CDR3 has 15 amino acids. DNA for the CDR3: TGTGCCAGCAGTTACGGGGTAAGCTCCTACAATGAGCAGTTCTTC. This sequence encodes CASSYGVSSYNEQFF.

V is TRBV7-7 and J is TRBJ2-7, with D perhaps matching TRBD2 (6 bases). Per germline, CDR1 SSHAT and CDR2 FNYEAQ (reference sequence). The CDR3 extends over 19 amino acids. The V end was cut by 5 bases, the J end by 0 bases, with 26 bases between. The CDR3, as DNA: TGTGCCAGCAGCGGACCACTCCGGGAGTCGTTCTCCCCCTCCTACGAGCAGTACTTC. Its translation: CASSGPLRESFSPSYEQYF.

The V call is TRBV28, the J call TRBJ2-7; D not certain. Looked up from germline, CDR1 is MDHEN and CDR2 is SYDVKM. Trimming shortened V by 4 bases and J by 0 bases, and 4 bases separated the two germline ends. CDR3 size: 12 residues. CDR3: CASSSSSYEQYF. The DNA for the CDR3 is TGTGCCAGCAGTTCTAGCTCCTACGAGCAGTACTTC.

The chain carries TRBV2 and TRBJ2-1; 10 bases align to TRBD2. Looked up from germline, CDR1 is SNHLY and CDR2 is FYNNEI. This CDR3 spans 15 amino acids. The V segment lost 6 bases and the J segment 6 bases; nucleotides outside the gene matches: 8. The CDR3 region is CASSEQLAGPNEQFF. CDR3 DNA sequence: TGTGCCAGCAGCGAACAACTAGCGGGACCCAATGAGCAGTTCTTC.

J is TRBJ2-1 and V is TRBV5-6, with no clear D. V was shortened by 2 bases and J by 0 bases, with 6 bases between the two germline ends. This CDR3 contains 14 residues. Per germline, CDR1 SGHDT and CDR2 YYEEEE. This CDR3 is CASSFRTSYNEQFF. CDR3 bases: TGTGCCAGCAGCTTCCGGACCTCCTACAATGAGCAGTTCTTC.

The chain is built from TRBV19 and TRBJ2-6, with D possibly being TRBD2 (6 bases). The V gene lost 5 bases and the J gene lost 1 base, with 15 bases spanning the gap. Germline V gene data show CDR1 as LNHDA and CDR2 as SQIVND (reference sequence). The CDR3 contains 17 residues. Written as DNA, the CDR3 is TGTGCCAGTAGTCACAGCGGGTCCGAGTCTGGGGCCAACGTCCTGACTTTC. This gives the protein CASSHSGSESGANVLTF. The variable domain in full, completed from reference TRBV19 and TRBJ2-6, reads DGGITQSPKYLFRKEGQNVTLSCEQNLNHDAMYWYRQDPGQGLRLIYYSQIVNDFQKGDIAEGYSVSREKKESFPLTVTSAQKNPTAFYLCASSHSGSESGANVLTFGAGSRLTVL.

The table lists this clone with a few counts. The chain uses TRBV9 and TRBJ2-1, with TRBD2 as a possible D gene (6 bases). V shed 2 bases and J shed 4 bases, with 13 bases lying between them. This CDR3 has 15 amino acids. Germline V gene data show CDR1 as SGDLS and CDR2 as YYNGEE. CDR3 loop: CASSVGPSEYNEQFF. CDR3 in DNA: TGTGCCAGCAGCGTTGGGCCTAGCGAATACAATGAGCAGTTCTTC. Using reference TRBV9 and TRBJ2-1 for the parts outside the CDR3, the full variable domain is DSGVTQTPKHLITATGQRVTLRCSPRSGDLSVYWYQQSLDQGLQFLIQYYNGEERAKGNILERFSAQQFPDLHSELNLSSLELGDSALYFCASSVGPSEYNEQFFGPGTRLTVL.

The CDR3 spells CASRQGAADTQYF. The CDR3 DNA sequence: TGTGCCAGTAGACAGGGGGCTGCAGATACGCAGTATTTT. V is TRBV19 and J is TRBJ2-3, with 9 bases aligning to TRBD1. The CDR3 has 13 residues. Per germline, CDR1 LNHDA and CDR2 SQIVND (reference sequence). The V gene end was trimmed by 6 bases and the J gene end by 4 bases; junction bases not matched to a gene: 2.

This chain uses TRBV5-1 with TRBJ2-5; TRBD1 matches 10 bases. The ends lost 3 bases at V and 4 bases at J; junction bases unmatched: 6. Germline V gene sequence: CDR1 SGHRS, CDR2 YFSETQ. This CDR3 is built from 15 residues. CDR3 DNA: TGCGCCAGCAGCTCCGGCCGGACAGGGGGAGAGACCCAGTACTTC. It encodes CASSSGRTGGETQYF.

This sequence joins TRBV19 and TRBJ1-3; D gene uncertain. This CDR3 contains 17 residues. Trimming pared 3 bases from V and 0 bases from J, leaving 15 bases between. Per the germline V gene, CDR1 is LNHDA and CDR2 is SQIVND (reference sequence). Written as DNA, the CDR3 is TGTGCCAGTAGTATGCGGTCGGTCGGAGCCTCTGGAAACACCATATATTTT. It encodes CASSMRSVGASGNTIYF. The full variable domain, with the rest looked up from reference TRBV19 and TRBJ1-3, is DGGITQSPKYLFRKEGQNVTLSCEQNLNHDAMYWYRQDPGQGLRLIYYSQIVNDFQKGDIAEGYSVSREKKESFPLTVTSAQKNPTAFYLCASSMRSVGASGNTIYFGEGSWLTVV.

The genes are TRBV7-7 and TRBJ2-2, with a possible D match to TRBD2 (6 bases). The CDR3 has 16 amino acids. Germline CDR1 SSHAT, CDR2 FNYEAQ (reference sequence). V shed 2 bases and J shed 2 bases, with 12 bases lying between them. This chain's CDR3 is CASSLSGTANTGELFF. CDR3 sequence (DNA): TGTGCCAGCAGCTTATCCGGGACTGCCAACACCGGGGAGCTGTTTTTT.

This clone was detected a few times. The gene calls are TRBV29-1 and TRBJ1-1; the D is unclear. From germline, CDR1 is SQVTM and CDR2 ANQGSEA. The CDR3 loop spans 11 amino acids. The CDR3 DNA reads TGCAGTGCCACCGTGAACACTGAAGCTTTCTTT. Amino acids: CSATVNTEAFF.

This clone occurred once. The chain combines TRBV7-6 with TRBJ2-3; the match to TRBD2 covers 11 bases. CDR3 length equals 15 residues. V lost 5 bases to trimming and J lost 4 bases; unmatched junction nucleotides: 5. Germline CDR1 is SGHVS and CDR2 is FNYEAQ. This CDR3 is CASSPTSGSPDTQYF. For the CDR3, the DNA is TGTGCCAGCAGCCCCACTAGCGGGAGTCCAGATACGCAGTATTTT.

The chain is built from TRBV5-5 and TRBJ1-2, with D maybe TRBD1 (5 bases). The V and J ends lost 0 bases and 4 bases respectively, with 13 bases between them. CDR3 length equals 15 residues. The germline gives CDR1 SGHKS, CDR2 YYEKEE (reference sequence). This chain's CDR3 is CASSLGRGPFYGYTF. The CDR3 bases are TGTGCCAGCAGCTTGGGACGGGGCCCTTTCTATGGCTACACCTTC.

The chain uses TRBV11-2 and TRBJ2-7; D call uncertain. The CDR3 spans 14 residues. Germline-derived CDR1 and CDR2 are SGHAT and FQNNGV. Trimming removed 1 base from V and 2 bases from J, with 9 bases in between. CDR3 DNA sequence: TGTGCCAGCAGCTTAGGAGGTTTCGCCTACGAGCAGTACTTC. Amino acid sequence: CASSLGGFAYEQYF. The variable domain in full, with the rest retrieved from reference TRBV11-2 and TRBJ2-7, is EAGVAQSPRYKIIEKRQSVAFWCNPISGHATLYWYQQILGQGPKLLIQFQNNGVVDDSQLPKDRFSAERLKGVDSTLKIQPAKLEDSAVYLCASSLGGFAYEQYFGPGTRLTVT.

This clone was detected only once. This rearrangement joins TRBV5-6 to TRBJ1-5; TRBD1 matches 9 bases. V lost 3 bases and J lost 4; bases outside the gene matches: 5. CDR3 length: 15 amino acids. Germline CDR1 SGHDT, CDR2 YYEEEE. The CDR3 DNA reads as TGTGCCAGCAGCTGGGGACAGGGCCAGAATCAGCCCCAGCATTTT. This codes for CASSWGQGQNQPQHF.

V gene TRBV5-4 combines with J gene TRBJ2-1; 10 bases align to TRBD2. V shed 0 bases and J 9 bases; nucleotides not matched to a gene: 6. The CDR3 has 15 residues. Germline assignment: CDR1 SGHNT and CDR2 YYREEE (reference sequence). The CDR3 DNA reads TGTGCCAGCAGCTTGGACCCTAGCGGGAGAACTGAGCAGTTCTTC. This sequence encodes CASSLDPSGRTEQFF.

The chain joins TRBV28 to TRBJ2-7; D uncertain. Trimming took 2 bases from V and 3 from J, leaving 5 bases between them. Per the germline V gene, CDR1 is MDHEN and CDR2 is SYDVKM. CDR3 length equals 12 residues. CDR3 bases: TGTGCCAGCAGTTTACTAGGCTACGAGCAGTACTTC. Protein: CASSLLGYEQYF.